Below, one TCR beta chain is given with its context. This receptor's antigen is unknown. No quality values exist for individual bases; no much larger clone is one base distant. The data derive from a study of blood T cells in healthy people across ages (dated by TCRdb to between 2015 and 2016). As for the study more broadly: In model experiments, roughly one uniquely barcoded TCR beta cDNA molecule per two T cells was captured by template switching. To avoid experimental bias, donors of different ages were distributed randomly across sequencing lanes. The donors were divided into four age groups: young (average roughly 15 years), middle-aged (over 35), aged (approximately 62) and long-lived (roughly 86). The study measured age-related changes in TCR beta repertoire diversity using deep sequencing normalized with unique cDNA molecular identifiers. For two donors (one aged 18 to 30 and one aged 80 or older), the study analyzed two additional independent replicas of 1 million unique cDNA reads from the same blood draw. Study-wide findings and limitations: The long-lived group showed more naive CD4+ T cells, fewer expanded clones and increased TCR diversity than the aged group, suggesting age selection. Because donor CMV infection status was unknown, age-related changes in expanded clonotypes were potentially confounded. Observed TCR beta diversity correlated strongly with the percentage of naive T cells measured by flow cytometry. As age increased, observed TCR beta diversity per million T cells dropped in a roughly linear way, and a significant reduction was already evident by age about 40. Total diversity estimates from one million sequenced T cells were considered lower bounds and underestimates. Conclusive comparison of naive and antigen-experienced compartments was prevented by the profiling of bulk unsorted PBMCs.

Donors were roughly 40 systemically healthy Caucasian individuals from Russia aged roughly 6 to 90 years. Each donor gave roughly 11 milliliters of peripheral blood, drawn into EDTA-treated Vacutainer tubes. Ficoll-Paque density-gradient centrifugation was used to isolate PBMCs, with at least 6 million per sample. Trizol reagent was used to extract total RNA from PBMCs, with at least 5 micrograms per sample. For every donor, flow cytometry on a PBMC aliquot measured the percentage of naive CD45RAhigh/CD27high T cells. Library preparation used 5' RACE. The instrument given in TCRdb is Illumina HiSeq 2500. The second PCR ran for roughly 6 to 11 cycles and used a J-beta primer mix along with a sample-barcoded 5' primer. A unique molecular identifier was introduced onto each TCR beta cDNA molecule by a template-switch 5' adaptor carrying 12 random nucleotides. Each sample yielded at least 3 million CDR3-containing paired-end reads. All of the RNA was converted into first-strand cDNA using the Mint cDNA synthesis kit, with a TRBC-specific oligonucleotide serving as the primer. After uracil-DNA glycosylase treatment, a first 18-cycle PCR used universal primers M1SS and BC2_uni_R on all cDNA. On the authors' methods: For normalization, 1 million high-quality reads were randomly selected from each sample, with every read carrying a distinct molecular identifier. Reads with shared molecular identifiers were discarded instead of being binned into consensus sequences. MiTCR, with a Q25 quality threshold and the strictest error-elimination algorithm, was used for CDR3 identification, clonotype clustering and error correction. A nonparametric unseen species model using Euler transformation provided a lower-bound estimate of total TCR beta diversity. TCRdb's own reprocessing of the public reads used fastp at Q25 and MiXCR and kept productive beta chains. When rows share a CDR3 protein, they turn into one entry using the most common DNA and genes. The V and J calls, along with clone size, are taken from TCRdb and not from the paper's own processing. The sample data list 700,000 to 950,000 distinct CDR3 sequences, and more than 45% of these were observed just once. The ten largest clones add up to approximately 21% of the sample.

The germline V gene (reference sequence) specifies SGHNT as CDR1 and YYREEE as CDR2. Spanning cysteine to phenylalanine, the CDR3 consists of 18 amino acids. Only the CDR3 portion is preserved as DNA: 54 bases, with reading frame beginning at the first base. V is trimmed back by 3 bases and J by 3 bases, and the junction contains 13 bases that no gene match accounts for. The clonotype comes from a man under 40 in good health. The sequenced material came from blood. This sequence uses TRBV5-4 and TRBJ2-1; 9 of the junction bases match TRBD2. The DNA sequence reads TGTGCCAGCAGCTCGCGGGGCGGGGGGGCGACTAACTACAATGAGCAGTTCTTC. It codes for CASSSRGGGATNYNEQFF. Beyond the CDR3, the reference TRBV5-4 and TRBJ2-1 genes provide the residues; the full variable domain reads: ETGVTQSPTHLIKTRGQQVTLRCSSQSGHNTVSWYQQALGQGPQFIFQYYREEENGRGNFPPRFSGLQFPNYSSELNVNALELDDSALYLCASSSRGGGATNYNEQFFGPGTRLTVL.